The present TCR beta chain was sequenced within a study of CD8 T cells in Susac syndrome. Sequencing of TCR beta drew on CD8+ and CD4+ T cells from blood. Control patients had untreated stable or active relapsing-remitting multiple sclerosis by revised McDonald criteria. Negative isolation yielded CD4+ and CD8+ T cells, and FACS enriched TEMRA cells. Reverse transcription used about 0.45 to 1 ug RNA and random hexamers. The immunoSEQ assay covered 54 Vbeta and 13 Jbeta segments for CDR3. TCRdb recomputed calls from the immunoSEQ multiplex PCR reads with MiXCR, one row per CDR3 protein. The table lists under 200,000 distinct CDR3 sequences, 90% to 95% of them singletons. The CDR3 has 14 residues. Trimming shortened V by 5 bases and J by 5 bases, and 14 bases separated the two germline ends. Germline CDR1 is MNHEY and CDR2 is SMNVEV (reference sequence).

This TCR came from a human donor with multiple sclerosis. The sequenced material came from CD8+ T cells from PBMCs. The chain recombines TRBV27 with TRBJ2-3, with D tentatively TRBD1 (6 bases). The CDR3 DNA reads TGTGCCAGCAGTCCAGGGGCCGGTGGAGATACGCAGTATTTT. It codes for CASSPGAGGDTQYF.